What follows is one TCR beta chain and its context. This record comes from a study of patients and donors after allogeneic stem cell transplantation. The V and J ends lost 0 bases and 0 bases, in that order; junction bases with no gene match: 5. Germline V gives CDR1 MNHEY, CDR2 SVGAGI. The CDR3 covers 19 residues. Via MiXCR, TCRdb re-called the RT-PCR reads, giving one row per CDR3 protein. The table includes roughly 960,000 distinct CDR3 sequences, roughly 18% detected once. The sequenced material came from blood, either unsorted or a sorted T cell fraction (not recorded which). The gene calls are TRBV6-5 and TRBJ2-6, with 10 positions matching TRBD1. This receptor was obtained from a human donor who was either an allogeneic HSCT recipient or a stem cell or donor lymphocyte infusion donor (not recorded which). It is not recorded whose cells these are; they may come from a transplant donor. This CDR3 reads CASSYSTGGKPSGANVLTF. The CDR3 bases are TGTGCCAGCAGTTACTCGACAGGGGGCAAACCCTCTGGGGCCAACGTCCTGACTTTC.